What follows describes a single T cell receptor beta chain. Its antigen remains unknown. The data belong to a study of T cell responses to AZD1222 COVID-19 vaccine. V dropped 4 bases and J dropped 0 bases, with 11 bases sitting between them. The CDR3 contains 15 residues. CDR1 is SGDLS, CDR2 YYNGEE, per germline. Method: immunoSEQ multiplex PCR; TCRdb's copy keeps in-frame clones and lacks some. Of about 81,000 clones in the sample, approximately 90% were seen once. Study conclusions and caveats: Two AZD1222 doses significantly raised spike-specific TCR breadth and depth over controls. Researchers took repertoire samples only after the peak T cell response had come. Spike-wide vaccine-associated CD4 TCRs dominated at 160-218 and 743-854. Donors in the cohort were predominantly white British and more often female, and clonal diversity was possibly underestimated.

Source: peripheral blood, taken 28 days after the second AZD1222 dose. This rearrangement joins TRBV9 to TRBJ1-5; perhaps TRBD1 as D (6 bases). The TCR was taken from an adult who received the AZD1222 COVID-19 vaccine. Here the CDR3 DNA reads TGTGCCAGCAGCCCACAGGGTGATAGCAATCAGCCCCAGCATTTT. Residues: CASSPQGDSNQPQHF.